The 26 T cell receptor beta chains reported below all come from one sample, sequenced in a study of shared clonotypes between healthy human individuals (dated by TCRdb to about 2020). The library was prepared using the immunoSEQ multiplex PCR assay. Here the immuneACCESS table is served through TCRdb, limited to in-frame sequences with V and J called. Missing clones are a known gap in these copies; in checked studies unresolved V genes cover under half, and the rest lacks a known reason. Present in this sample are 450,000 to 500,000 clones, approximately 81% of which were seen just once. The ten largest clones add up to roughly 12% of the sample. Sequencing was done on a sample of PBMCs. The receptors come from a woman aged 35 to 49 in good health. Some clones in this sample may be carry-over from other donors' samples.

This rearrangement joins TRBV10-2 to TRBJ1-5, with D hard to call. CDR3 length equals 13 residues. Trimming took off 5 bases at V and 6 bases at J, with 11 bases between the two ends. Germline CDR1 is WSHSY and CDR2 is SAAADI. CDR3 coding DNA: TGCGCCAGCAGTCCCCCCCCGGGTCAGCCCCAGCATTTT. It encodes CASSPPPGQPQHF.

Points on this clone: This is likely an artifact of a read error, given a far larger clone one base away. The same CDR3 also results from other DNA sequences found in this sample. The chain recombines TRBV29-1 with TRBJ1-1; perhaps TRBD1 as D (6 bases). The CDR3 extends over 12 amino acids. Germline assignment: CDR1 SQVTM and CDR2 ANQGSEA. Trimming removed 1 base from V and 5 bases from J, with 8 bases in between. As DNA, the CDR3 is TGCAGCGTTGAAGTCAGGGGAACTGAAGCTTTCTTT. This translates into CSVEVRGTEAFF.

The CDR3, as DNA: TGTGCCAGCAGATCGTATCAGGGGGTGGATGAAAAACTGTTTTTT. Its protein product is CASRSYQGVDEKLFF. This chain connects TRBV21-1 to TRBJ1-4; TRBD1 is the table's D call and was not checked against the DNA. TRBV21-1 is annotated as a pseudogene. The CDR3 spans 15 residues.

The V call is TRBV19, the J call TRBJ2-2; the match to TRBD2 covers 10 bases. V lost 7 bases, J lost 7 bases, and 6 bases stayed unmatched. The CDR3 consists of 14 residues. CDR1 and CDR2 (germline): LNHDA, SQIVND (reference sequence). The CDR3 bases are TGTGCCAGTAAAGCGGGAGGGCTGCTCGGGGAGCTGTTTTTT. Translated, it gives CASKAGGLLGELFF. Complete variable domain (other parts from reference TRBV19 and TRBJ2-2): DGGITQSPKYLFRKEGQNVTLSCEQNLNHDAMYWYRQDPGQGLRLIYYSQIVNDFQKGDIAEGYSVSREKKESFPLTVTSAQKNPTAFYLCASKAGGLLGELFFGEGSRLTVL.

This clone was counted once. The rearrangement joins TRBV7-7 to TRBJ2-5, with 7 bases identical to TRBD2. The CDR3 extends over 15 amino acids. The germline gives CDR1 SSHAT, CDR2 FNYEAQ (reference sequence). Germline trimming cut 3 bases from V and 1 base from J; bases unmatched to any gene: 5. The CDR3 bases are TGTGCCAGCAGCTTGGCTAGCGGAGGCCAAGAGACCCAGTACTTC. It translates to CASSLASGGQETQYF.

This chain uses TRBV7-2 with TRBJ2-5; no clear D. Germline V gene lookup returns CDR1 SGHTA and CDR2 FQGNSA. This CDR3 region has 14 residues. With 1 base removed from V and 3 bases from J, the gap between germline ends came to 9 bases. This CDR3 is CASSLGLREETQYF. DNA for the CDR3: TGTGCCAGCAGCTTAGGTCTCCGTGAAGAGACCCAGTACTTC.

The V and J genes are TRBV9 and TRBJ2-3; weak D call: TRBD1 (5 bases). Trimming cost V 4 bases and J 0 bases, with 9 bases left between them. Germline CDR1 and CDR2: SGDLS and YYNGEE. This CDR3 contains 14 residues. This chain's CDR3 is CASSQGTSTDTQYF. The CDR3 DNA sequence: TGTGCCAGCAGCCAGGGCACTAGCACAGATACGCAGTATTTT. The full variable domain, with the rest looked up from reference TRBV9 and TRBJ2-3, is DSGVTQTPKHLITATGQRVTLRCSPRSGDLSVYWYQQSLDQGLQFLIQYYNGEERAKGNILERFSAQQFPDLHSELNLSSLELGDSALYFCASSQGTSTDTQYFGPGTRLTVL.

The chain links TRBV7-9 to TRBJ1-5; no clear D. From germline, CDR1 is SEHNR and CDR2 FQNEAQ (reference sequence). This CDR3 comprises 12 residues. Trimming cost V 10 bases and J 0 bases, with 7 bases left between them. The CDR3 loop is CATSNSNQPQHF. CDR3 in DNA: TGTGCCACGTCAAATAGCAATCAGCCCCAGCATTTT.

The DNA of the CDR3 is TGTGCCAGCAGCCTTTTTAACTATGGCTACACCTTC. Residues: CASSLFNYGYTF. The V gene is TRBV28, the J gene TRBJ1-2; D unclear. Trimming left V 6 bases short and J 1 base short, with 6 bases between. Germline values: CDR1 MDHEN, CDR2 SYDVKM. The CDR3 runs 12 residues.

The chain joins TRBV19 to TRBJ1-1; TRBD1 matches 8 bases. The V segment lost 7 bases and the J segment 8 bases; nucleotides outside the gene matches: 9. Germline assignment: CDR1 LNHDA and CDR2 SQIVND (reference sequence). CDR3 size: 13 residues. In DNA, the CDR3 is TGTGCCAGTACTCTGACAGGGGAATACGAAGCTTTCTTT. This sequence encodes CASTLTGEYEAFF.

The rearrangement links TRBV27 to TRBJ2-7, with 8 positions matching TRBD1. The CDR3 extends over 13 amino acids. Germline V CDR1 and CDR2: MNHEY, SMNVEV (reference sequence). V gave up 5 bases and J gave up 6 bases; unmatched junction bases: 6. The CDR3 loop is CASSPRGRGEQYF. For the CDR3, the DNA is TGTGCCAGCAGTCCCAGGGGGCGCGGCGAGCAGTACTTC.

Comments on this clone: A far larger clone lies a single base away; this is likely a read error. The DNA for the CDR3 is TGCGCCAGCAGCTTGGCAGATACCGGGGAGCTGCTTTTT. Translating it yields CASSLADTGELLF. The rearrangement joins TRBV5-1 to TRBJ2-2, with D tentatively TRBD2 (5 bases). This CDR3 has 13 amino acids. Germline CDR1 reads SGHRS; CDR2 reads YFSETQ.

CDR3 DNA sequence: TGTGCCAGCAGTTTGGGGTATGAGCAGTTCTTC. Translation gives CASSLGYEQFF. This chain uses TRBV27 with TRBJ2-1, with no clear D. Trimming left V 3 bases short and J 8 bases short, with 5 bases between. Germline V gives CDR1 MNHEY, CDR2 SMNVEV (reference sequence). The CDR3 totals 11 residues.

Of note for this clone: Since a far larger clone is one base different, this is likely a read error. This chain links TRBV4-1 with TRBJ2-3, with 7 bases aligning to TRBD2. V was clipped by 2 bases and J by 3 bases; unmatched bases: 8. Germline values: CDR1 MGHRA, CDR2 YSYEKL. The CDR3 has 16 amino acids. The DNA of the CDR3 is TGCGCCAGCAGCCAACGCGTGGGAGGGAATACAGATACGCAGTATTTT. Translated, it gives CASSQRVGGNTDTQYF.

The gene calls are TRBV5-1 and TRBJ1-4, with 7 bases identical to TRBD1. Trimming cost V 4 bases and J 8 bases; bases outside gene matches: 5. Per germline, CDR1 SGHRS and CDR2 YFSETQ. The CDR3 runs to 13 residues. The CDR3 sequence is CASSPTGTEKLFF. The CDR3 nucleotides are TGCGCCAGCAGCCCGACAGGGACAGAAAAACTGTTTTTT.

CDR3 DNA sequence: TGCGCCAGCAGCTTGGAGCTAGCGGGAGGCAGGGAGACCCAGTACTTC. Its translation: CASSLELAGGRETQYF. The rearrangement links TRBV5-1 to TRBJ2-5; TRBD2 matches 11 bases. CDR3 length equals 16 residues. Germline V lookup: CDR1 SGHRS, CDR2 YFSETQ. Trimming at V came to 0 bases and at J to 5 bases, leaving 6 bases not matched to a gene.

The chain has TRBV5-1 and TRBJ2-2, with D possibly being TRBD1 (5 bases). CDR1 and CDR2 (germline): SGHRS, YFSETQ. V was trimmed by 3 bases and J by 2 bases, leaving 14 bases between them. This CDR3 comprises 16 residues. CDR3 coding DNA: TGCGCCAGCAGCTCGCAGGGAATCCGTAACACCGGGGAGCTGTTTTTT. It codes for CASSSQGIRNTGELFF.

As concerns this clone: This likely traces to a read error, being one base from a far larger clone. Other DNA sequences from this sample encode an identical CDR3 as well. The rearrangement joins TRBV7-9 to TRBJ2-6; D is possibly TRBD2 (6 bases). There are 19 residues in the CDR3. Between the trimmed V and J ends, which lost 5 bases and 4 bases, there was a span of 24 bases. Germline CDR1 reads SEHNR; CDR2 reads FQNEAQ (reference sequence). CDR3 sequence reads: CASSPGAGLRNSGANVLTF. CDR3 nucleotides: TGTGCCAGCAGCCCTGGGGCAGGACTAAGGAACTCCGGGGCCAACGTCCTGACTTTC.

The chain is built from TRBV7-8 and TRBJ2-1; 8 nucleotides line up with TRBD2. Germline lookup yields CDR1 SGHVS and CDR2 FQNEAQ. V lost 7 bases to trimming and J lost 0 bases; unmatched junction nucleotides: 11. The CDR3 has 17 residues. The CDR3 nucleotides read TGTGCCAGCAATCTAGGACTAGCCTATGACTCCTACAATGAGCAGTTCTTC. It translates to CASNLGLAYDSYNEQFF.

This clone has a handful of counts. A far larger clone is a single base away, which makes a read error likely. The sample has other DNA sequences that encode this CDR3 too. The rearrangement joins TRBV30 to TRBJ1-1; possible D gene TRBD1, 6 bases. The CDR3 has 11 amino acids. V was cut by 0 bases and J by 10 bases, with 9 bases left in between. CDR1 is GTSNPN and CDR2 is SVGIG in the germline V gene (reference sequence). CDR3 sequence: CAWSVHRAAFF. DNA for the CDR3: TGTGCCTGGAGTGTACACAGGGCAGCTTTCTTT.

As concerns this clone: This is likely an artifact of a read error, given a far larger clone one base away. No DNA is shown, since the ends of the CDR3 on it are uncertain; the CDR3 is the one TCRdb lists. The rearrangement joins TRBV29-1 to TRBJ2-5; the DNA was not compared with TRBD2, the D call given in the table. The germline V gene has CDR1 SQVTM and CDR2 ANQGSEA. The CDR3 is 13 residues long, counting both termini. CDR3 region: CSVAEGARETRYF.

The chain employs TRBV6-6 and TRBJ2-1; no clear D. V lost 0 bases to trimming and J lost 2 bases, with 8 bases between them. In germline, CDR1 is MNHNY, CDR2 SVGAGI (reference sequence). This CDR3 is built from 15 residues. CDR3 protein: CASSYSTETYNEQFF. CDR3 bases: TGTGCCAGCAGTTACTCGACGGAGACCTACAATGAGCAGTTCTTC.

The chain recombines TRBV27 with TRBJ2-7; a weak D match, TRBD1 (6 bases). Trimming stripped 4 bases from V and 0 bases from J, with 10 bases between. In germline, CDR1 is MNHEY, CDR2 SMNVEV (reference sequence). This CDR3 spans 14 amino acids. The CDR3 DNA sequence: TGTGCCAGCAGTTGGGGGCGAAGCTCCTACGAGCAGTACTTC. Its protein product is CASSWGRSSYEQYF.

This clone was counted ten times or more. The rearrangement links TRBV18 to TRBJ1-2, with D maybe TRBD1 (5 bases). Germline V gene sequence: CDR1 KGHSH, CDR2 LQKENI. This CDR3 comprises 12 residues. V was trimmed by 6 bases and J by 6 bases, leaving 11 bases between them. CDR3 nucleotides: TGTGCCAGCTCGCGGGGCAGGGATGGCTACACCTTC. It specifies CASSRGRDGYTF.

V is TRBV5-1 and J is TRBJ2-7; D not resolved. The CDR3 consists of 11 residues. The V end was cut by 4 bases, the J end by 6 bases, with 8 bases between. CDR1 and CDR2 from the germline V gene are SGHRS and YFSETQ. The CDR3 reads CASSGNLEQYF. CDR3 sequence (DNA): TGCGCCAGCAGCGGTAATCTCGAGCAGTACTTC.

A word on this clone: One base separates it from a far larger clone, so it is likely a read error. The chain carries TRBV7-2 and TRBJ2-7; 7 bases align to TRBD2. With 4 bases clipped from V and 6 bases from J, the junction kept 12 bases outside the gene matches. The CDR3 runs 15 residues. Germline CDR1 is SGHTA and CDR2 is FQGNSA. This CDR3 is CASSSHGPSGGEQYF. The CDR3 nucleotides are TGTGCCAGCAGCTCCCATGGTCCGTCGGGAGGCGAGCAGTACTTC.